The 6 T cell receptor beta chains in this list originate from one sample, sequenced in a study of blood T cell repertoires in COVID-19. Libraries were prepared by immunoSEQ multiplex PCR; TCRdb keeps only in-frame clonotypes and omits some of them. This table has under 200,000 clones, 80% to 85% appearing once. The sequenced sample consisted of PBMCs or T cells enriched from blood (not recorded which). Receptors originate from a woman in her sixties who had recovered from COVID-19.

CDR3: CASSQTKGLAGAYEQYF. CDR3 nucleotide sequence: TGTGCCAGCTCCCAGACAAAGGGACTAGCGGGAGCCTACGAGCAGTACTTC. The chain has TRBV18 and TRBJ2-7; 14 bases are shared with TRBD2. The CDR3 consists of 17 residues. Trimming removed 6 bases from V and 2 bases from J; junction bases left unmatched: 9. Per germline, CDR1 KGHSH and CDR2 LQKENI.

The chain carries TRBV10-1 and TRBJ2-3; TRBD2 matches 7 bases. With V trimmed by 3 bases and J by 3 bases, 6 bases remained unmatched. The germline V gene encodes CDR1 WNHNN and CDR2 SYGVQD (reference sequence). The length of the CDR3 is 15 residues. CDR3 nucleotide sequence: TGCGCCAGCAGTGATGGGGCGGGAGTTACAGATACGCAGTATTTT. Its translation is CASSDGAGVTDTQYF.

As DNA, the CDR3 is TGTGCCAGCAGCCAGGGCAGGGGAACTGAAGCTTTCTTT. Its protein is CASSQGRGTEAFF. J is TRBJ1-1 and V is TRBV3-1 (or the pseudogene TRBV3-2); a weak D match, TRBD1 (6 bases). The germline gives CDR1 LGHDT, CDR2 YNNKEL (reference sequence). With 3 bases removed from V and 5 bases from J, the gap between germline ends came to 10 bases. The CDR3 covers 13 residues.

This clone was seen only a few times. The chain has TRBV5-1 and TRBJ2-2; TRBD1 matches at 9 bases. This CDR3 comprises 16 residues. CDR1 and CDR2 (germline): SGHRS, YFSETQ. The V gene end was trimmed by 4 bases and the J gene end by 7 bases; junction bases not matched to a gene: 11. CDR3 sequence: CASSHGQGPSSGELFF. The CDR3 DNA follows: TGCGCCAGCAGCCATGGACAGGGGCCTTCGAGCGGGGAGCTGTTTTTT. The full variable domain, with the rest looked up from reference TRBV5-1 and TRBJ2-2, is KAGVTQTPRYLIKTRGQQVTLSCSPISGHRSVSWYQQTPGQGLQFLFEYFSETQRNKGNFPGRFSGRQFSNSRSEMNVSTLELGDSALYLCASSHGQGPSSGELFFGEGSRLTVL.

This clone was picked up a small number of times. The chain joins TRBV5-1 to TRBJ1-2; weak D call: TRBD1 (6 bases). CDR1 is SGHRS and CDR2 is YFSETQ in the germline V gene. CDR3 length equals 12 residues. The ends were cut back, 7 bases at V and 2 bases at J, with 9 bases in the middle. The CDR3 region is CASRGANYGYTF. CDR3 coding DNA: TGCGCCAGCCGGGGGGCAAACTATGGCTACACCTTC.

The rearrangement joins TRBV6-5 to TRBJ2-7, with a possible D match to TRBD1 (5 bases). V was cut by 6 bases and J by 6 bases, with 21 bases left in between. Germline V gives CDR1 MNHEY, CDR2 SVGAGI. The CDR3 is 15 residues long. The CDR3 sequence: CASSDGRRGYVEQYF. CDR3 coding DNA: TGTGCCAGCAGCGACGGACGTAGGGGATATGTCGAGCAGTACTTC.